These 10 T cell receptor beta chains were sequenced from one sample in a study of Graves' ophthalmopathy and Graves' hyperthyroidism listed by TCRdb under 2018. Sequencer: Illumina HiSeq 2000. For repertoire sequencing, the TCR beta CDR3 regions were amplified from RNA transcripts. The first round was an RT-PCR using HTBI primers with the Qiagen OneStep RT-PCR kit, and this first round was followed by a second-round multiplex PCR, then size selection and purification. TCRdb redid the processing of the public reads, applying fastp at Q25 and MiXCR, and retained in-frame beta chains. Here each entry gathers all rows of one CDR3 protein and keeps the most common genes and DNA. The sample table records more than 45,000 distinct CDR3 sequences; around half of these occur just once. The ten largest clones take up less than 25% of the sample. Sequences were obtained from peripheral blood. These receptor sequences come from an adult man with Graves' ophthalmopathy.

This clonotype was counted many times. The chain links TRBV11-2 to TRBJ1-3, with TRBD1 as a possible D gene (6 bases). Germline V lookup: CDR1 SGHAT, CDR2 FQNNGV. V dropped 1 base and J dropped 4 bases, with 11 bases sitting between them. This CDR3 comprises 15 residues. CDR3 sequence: CASSLVRGRGNTIYF. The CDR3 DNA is TGTGCCAGCAGCTTAGTACGGGGGCGAGGAAACACCATATATTTT.

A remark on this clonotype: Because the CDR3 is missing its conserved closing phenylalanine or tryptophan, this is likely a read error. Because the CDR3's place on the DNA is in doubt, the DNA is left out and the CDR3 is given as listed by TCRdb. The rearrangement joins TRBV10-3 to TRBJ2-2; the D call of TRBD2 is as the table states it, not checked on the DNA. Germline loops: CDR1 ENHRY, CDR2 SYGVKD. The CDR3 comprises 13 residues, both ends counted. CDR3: CAISDRLAGEPFS.

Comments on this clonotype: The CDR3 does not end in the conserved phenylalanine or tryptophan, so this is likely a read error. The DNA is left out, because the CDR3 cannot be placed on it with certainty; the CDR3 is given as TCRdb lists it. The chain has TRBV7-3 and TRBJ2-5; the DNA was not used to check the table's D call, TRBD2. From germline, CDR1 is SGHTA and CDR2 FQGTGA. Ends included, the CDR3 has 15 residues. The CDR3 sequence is CASSLGVQRGKRPST.

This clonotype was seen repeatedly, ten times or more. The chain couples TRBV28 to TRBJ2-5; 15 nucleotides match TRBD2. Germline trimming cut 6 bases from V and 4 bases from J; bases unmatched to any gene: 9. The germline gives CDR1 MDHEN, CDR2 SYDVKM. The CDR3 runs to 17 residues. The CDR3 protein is CASSLGLAGGVTETQYF. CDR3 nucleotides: TGTGCCAGCAGCCTGGGACTAGCGGGAGGCGTCACAGAGACCCAGTACTTC.

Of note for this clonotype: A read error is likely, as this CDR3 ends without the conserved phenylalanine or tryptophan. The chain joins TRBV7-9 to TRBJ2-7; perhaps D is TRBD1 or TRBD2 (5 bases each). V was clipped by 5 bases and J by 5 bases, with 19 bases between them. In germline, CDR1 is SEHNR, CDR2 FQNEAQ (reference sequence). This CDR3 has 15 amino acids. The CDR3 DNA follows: TGTGCCAGCAGCGAGCCAGAGGGGATTGGCGACGAGCAGTACTCC. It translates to CASSEPEGIGDEQYS.

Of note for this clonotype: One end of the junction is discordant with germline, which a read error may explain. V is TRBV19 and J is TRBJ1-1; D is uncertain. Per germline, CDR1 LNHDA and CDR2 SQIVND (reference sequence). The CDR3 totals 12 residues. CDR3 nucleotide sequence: TGTGCCAGTACCAAAGAGAGGGTCGAAGCTTCCTTT. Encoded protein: CASTKERVEASF.

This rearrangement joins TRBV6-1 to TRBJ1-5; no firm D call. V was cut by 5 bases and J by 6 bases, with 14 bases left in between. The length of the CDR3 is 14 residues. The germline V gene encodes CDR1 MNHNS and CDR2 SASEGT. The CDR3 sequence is CASSPLTVGQPQHF. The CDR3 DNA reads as TGTGCCAGCAGTCCCCTCACCGTGGGTCAGCCCCAGCATTTT.

The CDR3 spells CASSFLASGANLFF. CDR3 nucleotides: TGTGCCAGCAGCTTTTTAGCCTCTGGGGCCAATCTGTTCTTC. The genes are TRBV7-2 and TRBJ2-1; TRBD1 might be the D (5 bases). The CDR3 loop spans 14 amino acids. Trimming took 3 bases from V and 15 from J, leaving 21 bases between them. Germline V lookup: CDR1 SGHTA, CDR2 FQGNSA.

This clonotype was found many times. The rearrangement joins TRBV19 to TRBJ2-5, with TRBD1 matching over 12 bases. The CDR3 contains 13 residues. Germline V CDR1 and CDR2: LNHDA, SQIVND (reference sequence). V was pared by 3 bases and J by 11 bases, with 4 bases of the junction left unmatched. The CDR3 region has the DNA TGTGCCAGTAGTATGCGGGACAGGGGGCATCAGTACTTC. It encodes CASSMRDRGHQYF.

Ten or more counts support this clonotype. CDR3 region: CASSVEFNTGELFF. The CDR3 DNA sequence: TGTGCCAGCAGTGTAGAATTTAACACCGGGGAGCTGTTTTTT. The chain links TRBV6-1 to TRBJ2-2; no reliable D call. CDR3 size: 14 residues. Germline assignment: CDR1 MNHNS and CDR2 SASEGT. V gave up 4 bases and J gave up 2 bases, with 8 bases separating them.